A single sample gave rise to the 2 T cell receptor beta chains below, sequenced in a study of STAT5B mutations in CD4+ large granular lymphocyte leukemia. Libraries were prepared by immunoSEQ multiplex PCR; TCRdb keeps only in-frame clonotypes and omits some of them. Found here are about 40,000 clones, roughly 76% of them singletons; the top ten hold 3.5% to 4%. The sample consisted of CD4+ T cells from blood buffy coats. The receptors stem from a human donor in good health.

This clone was recorded once. The chain carries TRBV6-4 and TRBJ1-5, with no clear D. Germline V gene data show CDR1 as MRHNA and CDR2 as SNTAGT. Trimming took 5 bases from V and 0 from J, leaving 5 bases between them. CDR3 length: 13 amino acids. The DNA for the CDR3 is TGTGCCAGCAGTCAGGATAGCAATCAGCCCCAGCATTTT. The encoded protein is CASSQDSNQPQHF.

This chain joins TRBV6-6 and TRBJ2-7; no clear D gene. The CDR3 has 13 residues. Trimming removed 5 bases at V and 2 bases at J, with 10 bases between. Germline loops: CDR1 MNHNY, CDR2 SVGAGI (reference sequence). The CDR3 bases are TGTGCCAGCAGTCCTTACTATACCTACGAGCAGTACTTC. Translating gives CASSPYYTYEQYF.